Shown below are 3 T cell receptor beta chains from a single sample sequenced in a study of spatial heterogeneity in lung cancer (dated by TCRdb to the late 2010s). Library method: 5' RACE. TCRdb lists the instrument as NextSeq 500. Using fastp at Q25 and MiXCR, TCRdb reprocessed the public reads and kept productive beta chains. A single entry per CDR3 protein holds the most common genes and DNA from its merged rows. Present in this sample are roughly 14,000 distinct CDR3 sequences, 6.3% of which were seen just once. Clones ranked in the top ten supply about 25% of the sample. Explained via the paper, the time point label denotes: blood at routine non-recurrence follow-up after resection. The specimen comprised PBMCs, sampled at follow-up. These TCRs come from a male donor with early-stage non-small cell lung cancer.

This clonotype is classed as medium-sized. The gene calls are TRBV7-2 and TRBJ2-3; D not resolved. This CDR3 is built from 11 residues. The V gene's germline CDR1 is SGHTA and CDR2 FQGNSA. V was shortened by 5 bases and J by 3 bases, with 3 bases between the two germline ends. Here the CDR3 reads CASSQTDTQYF. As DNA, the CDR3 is TGTGCCAGCAGCCAAACAGATACGCAGTATTTT.

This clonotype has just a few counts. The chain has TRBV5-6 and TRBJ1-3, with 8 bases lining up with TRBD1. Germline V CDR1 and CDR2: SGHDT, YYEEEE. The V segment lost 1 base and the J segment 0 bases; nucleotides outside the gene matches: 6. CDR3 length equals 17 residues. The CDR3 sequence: CASSLLGQEISGNTIYF. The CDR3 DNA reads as TGTGCCAGCAGCTTGTTGGGACAGGAGATCTCTGGAAACACCATATATTTT.

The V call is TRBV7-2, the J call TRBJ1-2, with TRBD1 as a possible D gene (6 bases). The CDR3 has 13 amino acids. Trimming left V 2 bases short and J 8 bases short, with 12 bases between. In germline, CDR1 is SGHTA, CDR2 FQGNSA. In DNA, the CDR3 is TGTGCCAGCAGCTTAATGCGGGGGCCGGGCTACACCTTC. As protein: CASSLMRGPGYTF.